The TCR delta chain under discussion was sequenced for a study of gamma delta lymphoproliferative disorders and STAT genes. Turning to the study itself: The LymphoTrack Dx TCRG Assay amplified gamma chains from at least 50 ng of genomic DNA. For the delta chain, EuroClonality-NGS standard procedure was applied. Whole-study results and caveats: Nearly all major patient gamma and delta clonotypes were public.

Sequencing used genomic DNA taken from PBMCs of patients and controls. The control group comprised age- and sex-matched healthy adult blood donors. The sample holds a few counts of this clone. Its specificity is not known. This is likely an artifact of a read error, given a far larger clone one base away. The sample contains more than one DNA sequence encoding this CDR3. CDR1 GEAIGNYY and CDR2 EKD come from the germline V gene. Trimming at V came to 4 bases and at J to 2 bases, leaving 14 bases not matched to a gene. The CDR3 spans 17 residues. TCRdb applied CATT to the multiplex PCR reads for clone calling. The sample carries about 820 delta-chain clones, around 1.6% recorded once.

The V and J genes are TRDV2 and TRDJ1, with 8 bases matching TRDD3. The sequence was collected from a human donor in good health. The sequenced sample was blood. The CDR3 sequence: CACEELGGLRVTDKLIF. In DNA form, the CDR3 reads TGTGCCTGTGAAGAACTGGGGGGACTTAGGGTGACCGATAAACTCATCTTT.